The 24 T cell receptor beta chains in this list originate from one sample, sequenced in a study of early T cells in non-severe SARS-CoV-2 infection. A single record per CDR3 protein comes from TCRdb applying MiXCR to the 5' RACE reads. The sample has around 63,000 distinct CDR3 sequences, around 13% seen once; the top ten hold about 4.3%. Specimen: whole blood. These receptors were obtained from an adult who was a healthcare worker with PCR-confirmed SARS-CoV-2 infection or an uninfected control (not recorded which).

The gene calls are TRBV21-1 and TRBJ2-7; TRBD1, the table's D call, lacks a check against the DNA. TRBV21-1 represents a pseudogene. CDR3 size: 11 residues. The CDR3 sequence is CASSGTPFQYF. CDR3 coding DNA: TGTGCCAGCAGTGGGACACCTTTTCAGTACTTC.

In the case of this clonotype: This clone may be a read error of a much larger clone one base away. This chain connects TRBV7-8 to TRBJ1-4; D is possibly TRBD1 (5 bases). The CDR3 runs 17 residues. CDR1 and CDR2 (germline): SGHVS, FQNEAQ. V lost 6 bases to trimming and J lost 0 bases, with 17 bases between them. This CDR3 reads CASRGAGVVATNEKLFF. In DNA, the CDR3 is TGTGCCAGCAGAGGGGCCGGCGTGGTTGCAACTAATGAAAAACTGTTTTTT.

This clonotype has only a few counts. DNA of the CDR3: TGTGCCAGCAGCAACGACGCGGCGGGAGGGGGTGAGCAGTTCTTC. It yields the protein CASSNDAAGGGEQFF. The chain employs TRBV7-9 and TRBJ2-1; 9 nucleotides align to TRBD2. The CDR3 consists of 15 residues. V gave up 5 bases and J gave up 9 bases; unmatched junction bases: 11. In germline, CDR1 is SEHNR, CDR2 FQNEAQ (reference sequence).

The sample holds many counts of this clonotype. V gene TRBV12-3 or TRBV12-4 combines with J gene TRBJ1-2, with D uncertain. Trimming pared 3 bases from V and 4 bases from J, leaving 12 bases between. The CDR3 runs 14 residues. The CDR3, as DNA: TGTGCCAGCAGTTTGCAGGAGAGATCCTATGGCTACACCTTC. It yields the protein CASSLQERSYGYTF.

In this sample, this clonotype turned up many times. J is TRBJ1-2 and V is TRBV25-1; D is ambiguous. The germline V and J ends were trimmed by 7 bases and 3 bases, with 9 bases remaining between them. The CDR3 loop spans 12 amino acids. Per germline, CDR1 MGHDK and CDR2 SYGVNS. This CDR3 reads CASIGGDYGYTF. As DNA, the CDR3 is TGTGCCAGCATAGGTGGGGACTATGGCTACACCTTC.

Ten or more counts support this clonotype. V is TRBV6-2 or TRBV6-3 and J is TRBJ2-4; maybe TRBD1 (6 bases). Germline V gives CDR1 MNHEY, CDR2 SVGEGT. This CDR3 has 17 amino acids. Deletions cut 2 bases from V and 1 base from J, with 15 bases between. CDR3 sequence: CASSYAGTPGAKNIQYF. The DNA of the CDR3 is TGTGCCAGCAGTTACGCCGGGACACCGGGGGCCAAAAACATTCAGTACTTC.

Of note for this clonotype: A much larger clonotype is one base distant, so this may be a read error. This chain links TRBV11-2 with TRBJ1-6; a possible D gene is TRBD1 (5 bases). The CDR3 runs to 15 residues. Germline V gene data show CDR1 as SGHAT and CDR2 as FQNNGV. The CDR3: CASSLGQRNNSSLHF. DNA for the CDR3: TGTGCCAGCAGCTTAGGACAGAGAAATAATTCATCCCTCCACTTT.

In its sample, this clonotype was seen many times. V is TRBV6-5 and J is TRBJ1-1; no reliable D call. This CDR3 is 16 amino acids long. V was pared by 0 bases and J by 0 bases, with 11 bases between. Germline loops: CDR1 MNHEY, CDR2 SVGAGI. CDR3 coding DNA: TGTGCCAGCAGTTACTCGCCGGGAGTCCTGAACACTGAAGCTTTCTTT. Translated: CASSYSPGVLNTEAFF.

This clonotype was picked up a small number of times. This chain connects TRBV5-6 to TRBJ2-5, with unresolved D. Trimming took 3 bases from V and 3 from J, leaving 3 bases between them. Germline-derived CDR1 and CDR2 are SGHDT and YYEEEE. The CDR3 contains 11 residues. CDR3 sequence (DNA): TGTGCCAGCAGCTACGAAGAGACCCAGTACTTC. Amino acids: CASSYEETQYF. The variable domain in full, with the rest retrieved from reference TRBV5-6 and TRBJ2-5, is DAGVTQSPTHLIKTRGQQVTLRCSPKSGHDTVSWYQQALGQGPQFIFQYYEEEERQRGNFPDRFSGHQFPNYSSELNVNALLLGDSALYLCASSYEETQYFGPGTRLLVL.

The table lists this clonotype with a few counts. The CDR3 bases are TGCAGCGCTACGGACAGGTCCTACGAGCAGTACTTC. This gives the protein CSATDRSYEQYF. The chain has TRBV29-1 and TRBJ2-7; 7 nucleotides line up with TRBD1. The CDR3 contains 12 residues. Germline CDR1 is SQVTM and CDR2 is ANQGSEA. With V trimmed by 7 bases and J by 1 base, 4 bases remained unmatched.

Note on this clonotype: A much bigger clone sits one base away, suggesting this may be a read error. The chain recombines TRBV7-6 with TRBJ1-6; D may be TRBD1 (6 bases). The CDR3 runs 17 residues. Germline values: CDR1 SGHVS, CDR2 FNYEAQ. This chain's CDR3 is CAISLVTGQSYNSPLHF. Here the CDR3 DNA reads TGTGCCATCAGCTTAGTGACAGGACAGTCCTATAATTCACCCCTCCACTTT.

This clonotype occurred many times. The chain links TRBV29-1 to TRBJ1-1; no definite D call. This CDR3 has 12 amino acids. Per germline, CDR1 SQVTM and CDR2 ANQGSEA. Between the trimmed V and J ends, which lost 7 bases and 4 bases, there was a span of 13 bases. Here the CDR3 reads CSAVGRATEAFF. Here the CDR3 DNA reads TGCAGCGCGGTCGGGAGGGCCACTGAAGCTTTCTTT.

A few counts support this clonotype. The chain couples TRBV6-5 to TRBJ2-7, with D maybe TRBD1 (5 bases). V was clipped by 2 bases and J by 3 bases, with 14 bases between them. The CDR3 is 15 amino acids. Germline V lookup: CDR1 MNHEY, CDR2 SVGAGI. The CDR3, as DNA: TGTGCCAGCAGTTACGGGGCAGGCCAGAGCTACGAGCAGTACTTC. Amino acid sequence: CASSYGAGQSYEQYF.

This clonotype occurred a few times. The chain joins TRBV12-3 or TRBV12-4 to TRBJ2-1, with D perhaps matching TRBD2 (6 bases). V gave up 7 bases and J gave up 4 bases, with 17 bases separating them. The CDR3 contains 15 residues. The chain's CDR3 is CASTPPVAEYNEQFF. CDR3 bases: TGTGCCAGCACCCCCCCCGTAGCGGAATACAATGAGCAGTTCTTC.

The chain combines TRBV9 with TRBJ2-1; D not resolved. From germline, CDR1 is SGDLS and CDR2 YYNGEE. V was shortened by 4 bases and J by 3 bases, with 11 bases between the two germline ends. This CDR3 contains 14 residues. CDR3 in amino acids: CASSPGPDYNEQFF. DNA for the CDR3: TGTGCCAGCAGCCCCGGGCCAGACTACAATGAGCAGTTCTTC. Full variable domain (remainder filled in from reference TRBV9 and TRBJ2-1): DSGVTQTPKHLITATGQRVTLRCSPRSGDLSVYWYQQSLDQGLQFLIQYYNGEERAKGNILERFSAQQFPDLHSELNLSSLELGDSALYFCASSPGPDYNEQFFGPGTRLTVL.

This clonotype was seen a handful of times. This chain uses TRBV12-3 or TRBV12-4 with TRBJ2-5; 13 bases align to TRBD2. V was pared by 5 bases and J by 4 bases, with 4 bases of the junction left unmatched. The CDR3 is 15 amino acids. CDR3 nucleotide sequence: TGTGCCAGCAGTGGGACTAGCGGGGTCCCAGAGACCCAGTACTTC. It translates to CASSGTSGVPETQYF.

This clonotype was counted at least ten times. V is TRBV11-3 and J is TRBJ2-2; no clear D. Germline lookup yields CDR1 SGHNT and CDR2 YENEEA. V was shortened by 1 base and J by 3 bases, with 9 bases between the two germline ends. The length of the CDR3 is 15 residues. The CDR3: CASSLAFADTGELFF. CDR3 nucleotide sequence: TGTGCCAGCAGCTTAGCCTTCGCCGACACCGGGGAGCTGTTTTTT.

In its sample, this clonotype was seen many times. The rearrangement uses TRBV7-6 and TRBJ2-1; 7 bases are shared with TRBD1. V dropped 5 bases and J dropped 6; count of bases not matched to a gene: 10. The CDR3 is 15 amino acids. CDR1 and CDR2 from the germline V gene are SGHVS and FNYEAQ. The CDR3 DNA reads TGTGCCAGCAGCATACTGGGACAGTACCCCAATGAGCAGTTCTTC. Protein product: CASSILGQYPNEQFF.

This clonotype was counted only a few times. The V call is TRBV25-1, the J call TRBJ2-1, with D hard to call. V was pared by 5 bases and J by 8 bases, with 10 bases between. The CDR3 covers 12 residues. The V gene's germline CDR1 is MGHDK and CDR2 SYGVNS. CDR3 DNA: TGTGCCAGCAGTTTAGCTTATGATGAGCAGTTCTTC. It translates to CASSLAYDEQFF.

This clonotype has more than one count but fewer than ten. The chain uses TRBV7-8 and TRBJ2-3; TRBD2 agrees at 8 bases. CDR1 and CDR2 from the germline V gene are SGHVS and FQNEAQ. J lost 2 bases, V lost 3 bases, and 4 bases had no gene match. The CDR3 is 15 amino acids. The CDR3 is CASSFWRGATDTQYF. CDR3 coding DNA: TGTGCCAGCAGCTTCTGGCGGGGGGCCACAGATACGCAGTATTTT.

The chain is built from TRBV4-1 and TRBJ2-7, with TRBD1 matching 7 bases. V shed 6 bases and J 4 bases; nucleotides not matched to a gene: 12. Germline CDR1 reads MGHRA; CDR2 reads YSYEKL. The CDR3 length is 15 residues. CDR3 sequence: CASSPGVGRGYEQYF. CDR3 nucleotides: TGCGCCAGCAGTCCCGGCGTCGGCAGGGGGTACGAGCAGTACTTC.

V usage is TRBV7-9 and J usage is TRBJ2-1, with unresolved D. Germline V gene data show CDR1 as SEHNR and CDR2 as FQNEAQ (reference sequence). The CDR3 sequence is 12 residues long. Trimming took 1 base from V and 15 from J, leaving 13 bases between them. The chain's CDR3 is CASSLGEDLGFF. CDR3 DNA: TGTGCCAGCAGCTTAGGGGAAGACTTAGGGTTCTTC.

Many counts were recorded for this clonotype. The CDR3 reads CSATPGRGDEKLFF. The CDR3 coding sequence is TGCAGTGCTACCCCAGGGAGAGGAGATGAAAAACTGTTTTTT. V gene TRBV20-1 combines with J gene TRBJ1-4, with D perhaps matching TRBD1 (5 bases). Germline V gene lookup returns CDR1 DFQATT and CDR2 SNEGSKA (reference sequence). The CDR3 spans 14 residues. V was trimmed by 4 bases and J by 6 bases, leaving 15 bases between them.

V gene TRBV7-3 combines with J gene TRBJ2-3; no clear D gene. Trimming shortened V by 5 bases and J by 6 bases, and 12 bases separated the two germline ends. CDR3 length equals 13 residues. Germline V gene lookup returns CDR1 SGHTA and CDR2 FQGTGA. CDR3 sequence: CASSPSGWDTQYF. The CDR3 nucleotides are TGTGCCAGCAGCCCGTCGGGTTGGGATACGCAGTATTTT.